Listed here are 2 T cell receptor beta chains from one sample, sequenced in a study of early T cells in non-severe SARS-CoV-2 infection (dated by TCRdb to about 2021). The library relied on 5' RACE. Sequencing instrument: NextSeq 500. TCRdb reran the public reads through fastp at Q25 and MiXCR, keeping productive beta chains. Under each unique CDR3 protein, matching rows form one entry showing the most common genes and DNA. The sample table contains roughly 100,000 distinct CDR3 sequences; only one count was recorded for under 15% of them. The ten largest clonotypes hold around 2.4% of the sample. The sequenced sample consisted of whole blood. The receptors stem from an adult who was a healthcare worker with PCR-confirmed SARS-CoV-2 infection or an uninfected control (not recorded which).

This clonotype was counted many times. This chain connects TRBV20-1 to TRBJ1-5; D is undetermined. CDR1 is DFQATT, CDR2 SNEGSKA, per germline (reference sequence). The V and J ends lost 1 base and 4 bases respectively, with 14 bases between them. CDR3 size: 15 residues. As DNA, the CDR3 is TGCAGTGCTAGAGGCCCCTTCGCCCCGAATCAGCCCCAGCATTTT. This codes for CSARGPFAPNQPQHF.

This clonotype was counted between two and nine times. The V and J genes are TRBV7-2 and TRBJ2-5; possibly TRBD1 for D (6 bases). Per the germline V gene, CDR1 is SGHTA and CDR2 is FQGNSA. The CDR3 is 16 residues long. The V end lost 5 bases, the J end lost 5 bases, and 21 bases lay between the germline ends. CDR3 DNA: TGTGCCAGCAGCCCCTACAGGGTCCCCCAGGGGGAGACCCAGTACTTC. Its translation: CASSPYRVPQGETQYF.